These T cell receptor beta chains were read from a single sample in a study of T-cell memory formation after mild COVID-19. TCRdb recomputed calls from the 5' RACE reads with MiXCR, one row per CDR3 protein. The sample includes 250,000 to 350,000 distinct CDR3 sequences, 19% seen only once; the top ten take 20% to 25%. The sequencing input was PBMCs or a T cell subset sorted from them (not recorded which). The receptors originated from a man aged 18 to 35 who had mild COVID-19 (a few samples of this study predate the infection). Cell type and time point are not known. The CDR3 runs from the conserved cysteine through the conserved F or W. D genes are given only for firm matches. Rows give clone size only sometimes, using once, few, many, or a class for an expanded clone.

j_call d_call clone_size v_call cdr3_aa cdr3_nt
TRBJ2-5 TRBD2 NA TRBV11-3 CASSETSGGYQETQYF TGTGCCAGCAGCGAAACTAGCGGGGGGTACCAAGAGACCCAGTACTTC
TRBJ2-6 TRBD1 NA TRBV6-2/TRBV6-3 CASWDSGTGWFGGTF TGTGCCAGCTGGGACTCCGGGACAGGGTGGTTTGGAGGTACTTTC
TRBJ1-1 NA NA TRBV27 CASRGLWGTEAFF TGTGCCAGCAGGGGGTTATGGGGCACTGAAGCTTTCTTT
TRBJ2-3 TRBD2 few TRBV6-5 CASKRGGALTQYF TGTGCCAGCAAACGGGGGGGGGCCCTAACGCAGTATTTT
TRBJ2-3 NA NA TRBV21-1 CASSIPITGRGDTQYF TGTGCCAGCAGCATCCCGATCACGGGACGGGGGGATACGCAGTATTTT
TRBJ2-5 TRBD1 many TRBV7-9 CASSPGQAQETQYF TGTGCCAGCAGCCCGGGACAGGCCCAAGAGACCCAGTACTTC
TRBJ2-7 NA few TRBV5-1 CASSLSGFDEQYF TGCGCCAGCAGCTTGTCAGGGTTTGACGAGCAGTACTTC
TRBJ2-1 NA NA TRBV12-3/TRBV12-4 CASSMNQRGEQFF TGTGCCAGCAGTATGAATCAACGGGGCGAGCAGTTCTTC
TRBJ1-2 NA few TRBV7-7 CASTGPPGSSQVYNYGYTF TGTGCTAGCACCGGACCCCCAGGGTCTAGCCAAGTGTATAACTATGGCTACACCTTC
TRBJ2-2 NA NA TRBV29-1 CSVEGDGGTGELFF TGCAGCGTTGAAGGGGATGGAGGGACCGGGGAGCTGTTTTTT
TRBJ1-2 TRBD1 NA TRBV10-3 CAISGAGGRNYGYTF TGTGCCATCAGTGGTGCAGGGGGCCGGAACTATGGCTACACCTTC
TRBJ1-3 NA many TRBV7-9 CASSLAGGNTIYF TGTGCCAGCAGCTTGGCCGGCGGAAACACCATATATTTT
TRBJ2-5 TRBD1 few TRBV5-1 CASSPLDRDGETQYF TGCGCCAGCAGCCCTTTGGACAGGGATGGAGAGACCCAGTACTTC
TRBJ2-2 TRBD1 NA TRBV6-5 CASSYSTQGMVLFF TGTGCCAGCAGTTACTCGACACAGGGGATGGTGCTGTTTTTT
TRBJ2-5 NA few TRBV7-9 CASSPDWIETQYF TGTGCCAGCAGCCCGGACTGGATTGAGACCCAGTACTTC
TRBJ2-1 TRBD1 once TRBV14 CASSQAGGISYNEQFF TGTGCCAGCAGCCAAGCAGGGGGCATATCCTACAATGAGCAGTTCTTC
TRBJ2-3 TRBD1 NA TRBV4-3 CASSQEGVGQGGTDTQYF TGCGCCAGCAGCCAAGAAGGGGTTGGACAGGGAGGCACAGATACGCAGTATTTT
TRBJ2-5 NA NA TRBV7-9 CATQTGQETQYF TGTGCCACCCAGACAGGACAAGAGACCCAGTACTTC
TRBJ2-1 NA few TRBV7-2 CASPGRASNEQFF TGTGCCAGCCCGGGACGAGCATCCAATGAGCAGTTCTTC
TRBJ2-5 TRBD2 few TRBV10-1 CASITAGGETQYF TGCGCCAGCATAACAGCGGGGGGAGAGACCCAGTACTTC
TRBJ2-5 TRBD2 few TRBV4-2 CASSRSSGGAEETQYF TGTGCCAGCAGCCGATCTAGCGGGGGGGCCGAGGAGACCCAGTACTTC
TRBJ1-1 TRBD1 NA TRBV10-3 CAIQGASTEAFF TGTGCCATCCAGGGGGCGTCCACTGAAGCTTTCTTT
TRBJ2-3 TRBD2 NA TRBV7-2 CASSLLSGAGGTDTQYF TGTGCCAGCAGCTTACTGAGCGGGGCGGGTGGCACAGATACGCAGTATTTT
TRBJ1-1 NA many TRBV29-1 CSVSTGLTEAFF TGCAGCGTGAGTACAGGGTTGACTGAAGCTTTCTTT